The rows below give T cell receptor beta chains drawn from one sample of a study of identical twins. TCRdb independently ran MiXCR on the 5' RACE reads; one entry per CDR3 protein. Here the sample spans 500,000 or so distinct CDR3 sequences, 12% to 15% being singletons. These same data were also listed under a study on yellow fever vaccine responses in identical twins.

The sequenced sample was CD4+ T cells sorted from blood. These receptors were collected from a woman between 18 and 29 years old in good health. CDR3s include the opening cysteine and the closing phenylalanine or tryptophan. A D gene is named only where the DNA matches it firmly. Rows may omit the clone size; those that give it use once, few, many or a size class.

J gene | clone size | D gene | V gene | CDR3 DNA | CDR3 protein
TRBJ2-3 | - | - | TRBV5-1 | TGCGCCAGCAGCCCGGGAGGGGACAGGGTCACAGATACGCAGTATTTT | CASSPGGDRVTDTQYF
TRBJ2-3 | - | TRBD2 | TRBV7-3 | TGTGCCAGCAGCCCGACTAGCGGGGGAACAGCCCCAGATACGCAGTATTTT | CASSPTSGGTAPDTQYF
TRBJ2-3 | - | TRBD2 | TRBV6-2/TRBV6-3 | TGTGCCAGCAGTTTCCTGAGGCGGGAGCTAGATACGCAGTATTTT | CASSFLRRELDTQYF
TRBJ2-3 | many | - | TRBV7-2 | TGTGCCAGCAGCTTACGGGGGATAGATACGCAGTATTTT | CASSLRGIDTQYF
TRBJ2-1 | few | - | TRBV3-1 | TGTGCCAGCAGCCAAGAGGGTTGGGCCAGGGAGCAGTTCTTC | CASSQEGWAREQFF
TRBJ2-5 | - | - | TRBV9 | TGTGCCAGCAGCCAGGACAGTTTTAGATCAGAGACCCAGTACTTC | CASSQDSFRSETQYF
TRBJ2-7 | many | - | TRBV12-3/TRBV12-4 | TGTGCCAGCAGTCAGAGCTCCTACGAGCAGTACTTC | CASSQSSYEQYF
TRBJ2-1 | - | - | TRBV18 | TGTGCCAGCTCCTTCGGGGGCGATGAGCAGTTCTTC | CASSFGGDEQFF
TRBJ2-5 | - | TRBD2 | TRBV11-2 | TGTGCCAGCAGCTCCCTGGGAGCGGGACAAGAGACCCAGTACTTC | CASSSLGAGQETQYF
TRBJ2-1 | few | - | TRBV27 | TGTGCCAGCAGTTTACTCGGGAGTCTGTACAATGAGCAGTTCTTC | CASSLLGSLYNEQFF
TRBJ2-1 | - | TRBD2 | TRBV4-2 | TGTGCCAGCAGCCAAACTAGCGGACGGAGCGGGGGCAATGAGCAGTTCTTC | CASSQTSGRSGGNEQFF
TRBJ2-1 | - | TRBD1 | TRBV5-1 | TGCGCCAGCAGCTTGCTATCTCCGGGACAGGGGGGGAATGAGCAGTTCTTC | CASSLLSPGQGGNEQFF
TRBJ2-7 | few | - | TRBV12-1 | TGTGCCAGCAGCTGGAGGGCGAGCCACGAGCAGTACTTC | CASSWRASHEQYF
TRBJ2-1 | few | TRBD2 | TRBV4-2 | TGTGCCAGCAGCCAAGAGTCTAGCGGGGGCCTCTACAATGAGCAGTTCTTC | CASSQESSGGLYNEQFF
TRBJ2-3 | few | - | TRBV5-1 | TGCGCCAGCAGCCTAGGGACTGATTTCACAGATACGCAGTATTTT | CASSLGTDFTDTQYF
TRBJ2-3 | many | TRBD2 | TRBV25-1 | TGTGCCAGCAGTGCCGCCGGGACTAAGACAGATACGCAGTATTTT | CASSAAGTKTDTQYF
TRBJ1-2 | - | - | TRBV14 | TGTGCCAGCAAAGTAGGGACTAACTATGGCTACACCTTC | CASKVGTNYGYTF
TRBJ1-5 | - | TRBD1 | TRBV24-1 | TGTGCCACCAGTGACTCAGGGACAGGGGAACAGCCCCAGCATTTT | CATSDSGTGEQPQHF
TRBJ2-7 | - | TRBD1 | TRBV5-3 | TGTGCCAGAAGCCCCTGGGACAGGGGCTCCTACGAGCAGTACTTC | CARSPWDRGSYEQYF
TRBJ2-3 | - | - | TRBV12-3/TRBV12-4 | TGTGCCAGCAGACTGGGACTTAGCACAGATACGCAGTATTTT | CASRLGLSTDTQYF
TRBJ2-3 | once | - | TRBV6-1 | TGTGCCAGCAGTGAAGATAGGGGCGGCGGTTGGGCAGATACGCAGTATTTT | CASSEDRGGGWADTQYF
TRBJ1-4 | many | - | TRBV12-3/TRBV12-4 | TGTGCCAGCAAATGGGGCCAGTGGAATGAAAAACTGTTTTTT | CASKWGQWNEKLFF
TRBJ2-5 | - | TRBD1 | TRBV6-1 | TGTGCCAGCAGTCCCGGGACAGGGACCATACAAGAGACCCAGTACTTC | CASSPGTGTIQETQYF
TRBJ2-2 | - | TRBD1 | TRBV27 | TGTGCCAGCAGTCTAGACAGGGGGTTCGCGAACACCGGGGAGCTGTTTTTT | CASSLDRGFANTGELFF
TRBJ2-5 | - | TRBD1 | TRBV24-1 | TGTGCCACCAAACCAGCAGGGGGCGAGACCCAGTACTTC | CATKPAGGETQYF
TRBJ2-1 | - | - | TRBV5-1 | TGCGCCAGCAGCGTCCGACTAGAGCAGTTCTTC | CASSVRLEQFF
TRBJ2-3 | - | - | TRBV20-1 | TGCAGTGCTAGAGACCTCCGAACGGATACGCAGTATTTT | CSARDLRTDTQYF
TRBJ2-2 | - | - | TRBV14 | TGTGCCAGCAGCCAAGTTCGGGGTATGATGTTTTTT | CASSQVRGMMFF
TRBJ2-7 | - | TRBD2 | TRBV6-1 | TGTGCCAGCGGGGCCTCGACTAGCGGGAGTAACGAGCAGTACTTC | CASGASTSGSNEQYF
TRBJ2-1 | few | TRBD2 | TRBV3-1 | TGTGCCAGCAGCATACAACTAGCGGGACGATACAATGAGCAGTTCTTC | CASSIQLAGRYNEQFF
TRBJ2-3 | - | - | TRBV7-9 | TGTGCCAGCAGCTTAGGCAACGGCGGTTTGTCAGATACGCAGTATTTT | CASSLGNGGLSDTQYF
TRBJ2-7 | - | TRBD1 | TRBV12-3/TRBV12-4 | TGTGCCAGCAGTTCCCGGGACAGGGTCCACGAGCAGTACTTC | CASSSRDRVHEQYF
TRBJ2-1 | - | TRBD1 | TRBV6-2/TRBV6-3 | TGTGCCAGCAGTTACGGAACCTTGTCGCCGAGGGGACAGTACAATGAGCAGTTCTTC | CASSYGTLSPRGQYNEQFF
TRBJ2-7 | - | - | TRBV10-1 | TGCGCCAGCAGTGACCTCTCAGTCGGGGGAAACCACGAGCAGTACTTC | CASSDLSVGGNHEQYF
TRBJ1-3 | few | - | TRBV6-1 | TGTGCCAGCAGCGGACAGTCTCTTTCCGGAAACACCATATATTTT | CASSGQSLSGNTIYF
TRBJ2-7 | - | TRBD1 | TRBV5-1 | TGCGCCAGCAGCACTGACAGGGGGCTTATCTACGAGCAGTACTTC | CASSTDRGLIYEQYF
TRBJ2-1 | many | TRBD1 | TRBV3-1 | TGTGCCAGCAGCCAAGATCCCGCCTTAGGGACAGGGGTAGGAAATGAGCAGTTCTTC | CASSQDPALGTGVGNEQFF
TRBJ2-1 | many | TRBD2 | TRBV20-1 | TGCAGTGCTAGGGACGCGGGGGGCTTAGACAATGAGCAGTTCTTC | CSARDAGGLDNEQFF
TRBJ2-4 | - | - | TRBV7-3 | TGTGCCAGCAGCTTAGTTCCCTTGGGCATTCAGTACTTC | CASSLVPLGIQYF
TRBJ2-1 | few | - | TRBV11-2 | TGTGCCAGCAGCTTTTATCGGGGAGCCGACAATGAGCAGTTCTTC | CASSFYRGADNEQFF
TRBJ2-5 | many | TRBD1 | TRBV5-5 | TGTGCCAGCAGCTCGATAGGACAGGGGGAGGTGACCCAGTACTTC | CASSSIGQGEVTQYF
TRBJ2-2 | - | TRBD1 | TRBV18 | TGTGCCAGCTCACCCAGGGGACAGGCGAACACCGGGGAGCTGTTTTTT | CASSPRGQANTGELFF
TRBJ2-7 | few | - | TRBV20-1 | TGCAGTGCCCCGACAGCTTTTAGCTCCTACGAGCAGTACTTC | CSAPTAFSSYEQYF
TRBJ2-7 | - | - | TRBV5-6 | TGTGCCAGCAGCCCGGTAGGGGGGAGCTCCTACGAGCAGTACTTC | CASSPVGGSSYEQYF
TRBJ2-5 | - | - | TRBV12-3/TRBV12-4 | TGTGCCAGCAGTTTATATCCCCGGGGGGCGACAGAGACCCAGTACTTC | CASSLYPRGATETQYF
TRBJ2-1 | few | - | TRBV20-1 | TGCAGTGCTAGAGTCCCAGCCTCCTACAATGAGCAGTTCTTC | CSARVPASYNEQFF
TRBJ1-5 | - | - | TRBV15 | TGTGCCACCAGGGCCACTACGAGACAGCCAAATCAGCCCCAGCATTTT | CATRATTRQPNQPQHF
TRBJ2-3 | - | - | TRBV28 | TGTGCCAGCAGGTTCCAAACAGATACGCAGTATTTT | CASRFQTDTQYF
TRBJ2-1 | - | - | TRBV24-1 | TGTGCCACAGGGGGTAATGAGCAGTTCTTC | CATGGNEQFF
TRBJ1-1 | - | - | TRBV6-1 | TGTGCCAGCAGCCAGACGAGGGTAGAAGCTTTCTTT | CASSQTRVEAFF
TRBJ2-3 | - | - | TRBV10-3 | TGTGCCATCCGTACACCTAGCACAGATACGCAGTATTTT | CAIRTPSTDTQYF
TRBJ2-3 | few | TRBD2 | TRBV24-1 | TGTGCCACCAGTCAGGCGGGAGGGCCATATACGCAGTATTTT | CATSQAGGPYTQYF
TRBJ2-7 | many | - | TRBV5-1 | TGTGCCAGCAGCTTAGCTTCGGGGTATGAGCAGTACTTC | CASSLASGYEQYF
TRBJ2-1 | - | - | TRBV24-1 | TGTGCCACCAGTGATTTGGGAAGCAATGAGCAGTTCTTC | CATSDLGSNEQFF
TRBJ2-1 | few | TRBD1 | TRBV5-1 | TGCGCCAGCAGCTTGGGACAGGGAAGGGCAATCAATGAGCAGTTCTTC | CASSLGQGRAINEQFF
TRBJ2-7 | - | TRBD2 | TRBV7-2 | TGTGCCAGCAGCTTATTAGGATCGGCGGGAGGATCAGAGCAGTACTTC | CASSLLGSAGGSEQYF
TRBJ1-1 | - | - | TRBV29-1 | TGCAGCGTTGGTCGAGAGAACACTGAAGCTTTCTTT | CSVGRENTEAFF
TRBJ2-1 | few | - | TRBV10-1 | TGCGCCAGCAGTGAGTCAGGGGAGGCTCGGTGGCAGTTCTTC | CASSESGEARWQFF
TRBJ2-5 | many | - | TRBV3-1 | TGTGCCAGCAGCCAAGCGACAGTCCAAGAGACCCAGTACTTC | CASSQATVQETQYF
TRBJ1-1 | few | - | TRBV6-1 | TGTGCCAGCGGGACGCAGGGGCTCACTGAAGCTTTCTTT | CASGTQGLTEAFF